This is a list of T cell receptor beta chains from one sample in a study of blood T cell repertoires in COVID-19. TCRdb's table, derived via immunoSEQ multiplex PCR, lists solely in-frame clones and lacks some. This table has about 250,000 clones, 85% appearing once. The sequenced sample consisted of peripheral blood. These receptors were taken from a man aged 45-65 years with active or convalescent COVID-19. CDR3s include the opening cysteine and the closing phenylalanine or tryptophan. A D gene is named only where the DNA matches it firmly. The listing skips clone size in some rows; elsewhere it reads once, few, many or a size class.

V: TRBV27
D: TRBD1
J: TRBJ2-7
size: .
CDR3: CASTPRQGTYYEQYF
DNA: TGTGCCAGCACCCCGAGACAGGGGACTTACTACGAGCAGTACTTC

V: TRBV28
D: .
J: TRBJ1-2
size: few
CDR3: CASSPPDKFNYGYTF
DNA: TGTGCCAGCAGTCCACCTGACAAGTTCAACTATGGCTACACCTTC

V: TRBV27
D: TRBD2
J: TRBJ2-3
size: .
CDR3: CASRVTSGLSTDTQYF
DNA: TGTGCCAGCAGGGTTACTAGCGGCCTAAGCACAGATACGCAGTATTTT

V: TRBV9
D: .
J: TRBJ2-3
size: .
CDR3: CASSYRDSTDTQYF
DNA: TGTGCCAGCAGCTACAGGGATAGCACAGATACGCAGTATTTT

V: TRBV7-2
D: .
J: TRBJ1-4
size: .
CDR3: CASSPTRANEKLFF
DNA: TGTGCCAGCAGCCCGACGCGGGCTAATGAAAAACTGTTTTTT

V: TRBV15
D: TRBD1
J: TRBJ2-2
size: once
CDR3: CATSWDRVYTGELFF
DNA: TGTGCCACCAGCTGGGACAGGGTGTACACCGGGGAGCTGTTTTTT

V: TRBV5-6
D: .
J: TRBJ2-7
size: .
CDR3: CASSFEDTSYEQYF
DNA: TGTGCCAGCAGCTTTGAGGATACCTCCTACGAGCAGTACTTC

V: TRBV2
D: .
J: TRBJ2-1
size: .
CDR3: CATLFDTSSYNEQFF
DNA: TGTGCCACCTTATTCGACACCAGCTCCTACAATGAGCAGTTCTTC

V: TRBV12-3/TRBV12-4
D: .
J: TRBJ1-2
size: .
CDR3: CASSLGQRSGYTF
DNA: TGTGCCAGCAGTTTAGGTCAGCGTTCTGGCTACACCTTC

V: TRBV6-2/TRBV6-3
D: TRBD2
J: TRBJ2-1
size: .
CDR3: CASSLAGAQFF
DNA: TGTGCCAGCAGTTTAGCGGGAGCTCAGTTCTTC

V: TRBV6-5
D: TRBD1
J: TRBJ2-3
size: .
CDR3: CASRYDRAQYF
DNA: TGTGCCAGCAGGTACGACAGGGCGCAGTATTTT

V: TRBV7-9
D: .
J: TRBJ2-5
size: .
CDR3: CASSLVVITGKDQETQYF
DNA: TGTGCCAGCAGCTTAGTGGTAATCACAGGGAAGGATCAAGAGACCCAGTACTTC

V: TRBV11-2
D: TRBD1
J: TRBJ1-1
size: few
CDR3: CASSFLTGRNTEAFF
DNA: TGTGCCAGCAGCTTTTTGACAGGGCGGAACACTGAAGCTTTCTTT

V: TRBV7-9
D: TRBD2
J: TRBJ2-2
size: .
CDR3: CASSLVAGVTGELFF
DNA: TGTGCCAGCAGCTTAGTAGCGGGAGTCACCGGGGAGCTGTTTTTT

V: TRBV11-2
D: TRBD1
J: TRBJ2-3
size: .
CDR3: CASSTPQGADTQYF
DNA: TGTGCCAGCAGCACACCCCAGGGGGCAGATACGCAGTATTTT

V: TRBV19
D: TRBD1
J: TRBJ1-5
size: .
CDR3: CASSIGGGADQPQHF
DNA: TGTGCCAGTAGTATAGGAGGGGGCGCGGATCAGCCCCAGCATTTT

V: TRBV6-9
D: TRBD1
J: TRBJ1-1
size: .
CDR3: CARRDREVVTEAFF
DNA: TGTGCCAGGAGGGACAGGGAGGTAGTCACTGAAGCTTTCTTT

V: TRBV11-2
D: TRBD2
J: TRBJ2-1
size: .
CDR3: CASSFSLAGNEQFF
DNA: TGTGCCAGCAGCTTTAGTCTAGCGGGTAATGAGCAGTTCTTC

V: TRBV28
D: .
J: TRBJ1-3
size: once
CDR3: CASSPPGIYSGNTIYF
DNA: TGTGCCAGCAGTCCGCCGGGGATCTACTCTGGAAACACCATATATTTT

V: TRBV5-8
D: .
J: TRBJ1-1
size: .
CDR3: CASSLDQGTTEAFF
DNA: TGTGCCAGCAGCTTGGATCAGGGAACAACTGAAGCTTTCTTT

V: TRBV2
D: .
J: TRBJ2-5
size: .
CDR3: CASGRWETQYF
DNA: TGTGCCAGCGGGAGGTGGGAGACCCAGTACTTC

V: TRBV28
D: TRBD1
J: TRBJ1-1
size: .
CDR3: CASSSGQGNTEAFF
DNA: TGTGCCAGCAGTTCCGGACAGGGGAACACTGAAGCTTTCTTT

V: TRBV5-4
D: TRBD1
J: TRBJ1-4
size: .
CDR3: CASSLDRVDEKLFF
DNA: TGTGCCAGCAGCCTGGACAGGGTTGACGAAAAACTGTTTTTT

V: TRBV5-1
D: TRBD1
J: TRBJ2-1
size: .
CDR3: CASSPRTGPYNEQFF
DNA: TGCGCCAGCAGCCCGCGGACAGGGCCCTACAATGAGCAGTTCTTC

V: TRBV7-3
D: .
J: TRBJ2-3
size: .
CDR3: CASSLTAEGLLARTSTDTQYF
DNA: TGTGCCAGCAGCTTAACGGCGGAGGGGCTACTCGCACGTACTAGCACAGATACGCAGTATTTT

V: TRBV7-3
D: .
J: TRBJ2-2
size: .
CDR3: CASSFLGGGELFF
DNA: TGTGCCAGCAGCTTTTTAGGGGGCGGGGAGCTGTTTTTT

V: TRBV10-3
D: .
J: TRBJ1-2
size: .
CDR3: CAISMQGSDGYTF
DNA: TGTGCCATCAGTATGCAGGGGAGCGATGGCTACACCTTC

V: TRBV24-1
D: TRBD2
J: TRBJ2-3
size: .
CDR3: CATSDPLPREGSADTQYF
DNA: TGTGCCACCAGTGATCCCCTCCCCCGGGAGGGTTCGGCAGATACGCAGTATTTT

V: TRBV5-6
D: .
J: TRBJ2-2
size: once
CDR3: CASSLAGTSNTGELFF
DNA: TGTGCCAGCAGCTTGGCCGGGACTTCGAACACCGGGGAGCTGTTTTTT

V: TRBV5-4
D: TRBD1
J: TRBJ1-5
size: .
CDR3: CASSLGPTGGLGQPQHF
DNA: TGTGCCAGCAGCTTGGGTCCTACAGGGGGTTTGGGTCAGCCCCAGCATTTT

V: TRBV19
D: TRBD2
J: TRBJ2-3
size: .
CDR3: CASSRGTSGTFDTQYF
DNA: TGTGCCAGTAGCCGAGGGACTAGCGGAACCTTCGATACGCAGTATTTT

V: TRBV9
D: .
J: TRBJ1-1
size: .
CDR3: CASSVESRLTGTEAFF
DNA: TGTGCCAGCAGCGTAGAGAGCCGGCTGACGGGAACTGAAGCTTTCTTT

V: TRBV9
D: TRBD2
J: TRBJ2-3
size: .
CDR3: CASSGGLRREDTDTQYF
DNA: TGTGCCAGCAGTGGAGGTTTGAGACGGGAGGACACAGATACGCAGTATTTT

V: TRBV4-2
D: .
J: TRBJ1-2
size: .
CDR3: CASSQEGGGYTF
DNA: TGTGCCAGCAGCCAAGAGGGAGGTGGCTACACCTTC

V: TRBV11-2
D: TRBD1
J: TRBJ2-7
size: once
CDR3: CASSPSAGGIEQYF
DNA: TGTGCCAGCAGCCCCTCGGCAGGGGGCATAGAGCAGTACTTC

V: TRBV2
D: TRBD1
J: TRBJ2-1
size: few
CDR3: CASRKGTGDYNEQFF
DNA: TGTGCCAGCAGGAAGGGGACAGGGGATTACAATGAGCAGTTCTTC

V: TRBV6-1
D: .
J: TRBJ2-2
size: .
CDR3: CASSEAGPSGELFF
DNA: TGTGCCAGCAGTGAAGCGGGCCCGTCCGGGGAGCTGTTTTTT

V: TRBV30
D: .
J: TRBJ2-7
size: .
CDR3: CAWSVRGYEQYF
DNA: TGTGCCTGGAGTGTACGAGGATACGAGCAGTACTTC

V: TRBV5-5
D: .
J: TRBJ1-5
size: .
CDR3: CASSLTGSNQPQHF
DNA: TGTGCCAGCAGCTTGACAGGGAGCAATCAGCCCCAGCATTTT

V: TRBV7-9
D: TRBD1
J: TRBJ2-7
size: .
CDR3: CASSSDRGYEQYF
DNA: TGTGCCAGCAGCTCGGACAGGGGTTACGAGCAGTACTTC

V: TRBV3-1/TRBV3-2
D: TRBD2
J: TRBJ2-3
size: .
CDR3: CASSQGTSGFTDTQYF
DNA: TGTGCCAGCAGCCAAGGGACTAGCGGATTCACAGATACGCAGTATTTT

V: TRBV7-8
D: TRBD1
J: TRBJ1-2
size: .
CDR3: CASSKRDRPNYGYTF
DNA: TGTGCCAGCAGCAAAAGGGACAGGCCGAACTATGGCTACACCTTC

V: TRBV5-6
D: TRBD2
J: TRBJ2-1
size: .
CDR3: CASRSLADSYNEQFF
DNA: TGTGCCAGCAGATCTCTAGCGGATTCCTACAATGAGCAGTTCTTC

V: TRBV7-8
D: .
J: TRBJ1-2
size: .
CDR3: CASSFRRDDPYGYTF
DNA: TGTGCCAGCAGCTTTAGGAGGGACGATCCCTATGGCTACACCTTC

V: TRBV28
D: .
J: TRBJ1-2
size: .
CDR3: CASWTENYGYTF
DNA: TGTGCCAGTTGGACAGAGAACTATGGCTACACCTTC

V: TRBV6-2/TRBV6-3
D: .
J: TRBJ1-1
size: once
CDR3: CASSYFPGTGGTEAFF
DNA: TGTGCCAGCAGTTACTTTCCAGGGACGGGGGGCACTGAAGCTTTCTTT

V: TRBV19
D: TRBD2
J: TRBJ2-7
size: .
CDR3: CASSIGLAGGEQYF
DNA: TGTGCCAGTAGTATTGGGCTAGCGGGAGGCGAGCAGTACTTC